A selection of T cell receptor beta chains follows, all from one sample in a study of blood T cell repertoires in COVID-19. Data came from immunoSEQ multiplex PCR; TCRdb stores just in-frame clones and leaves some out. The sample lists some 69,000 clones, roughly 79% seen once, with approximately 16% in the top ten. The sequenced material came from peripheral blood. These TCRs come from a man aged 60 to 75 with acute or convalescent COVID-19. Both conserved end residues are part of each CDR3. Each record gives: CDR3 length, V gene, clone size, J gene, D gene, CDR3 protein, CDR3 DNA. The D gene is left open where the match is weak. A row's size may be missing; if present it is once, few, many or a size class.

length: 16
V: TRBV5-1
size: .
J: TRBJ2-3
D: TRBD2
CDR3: CASSLIGSGGTDTQYF
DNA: TGCGCCAGCAGCTTGATAGGTAGCGGGGGAACAGATACGCAGTATTTT

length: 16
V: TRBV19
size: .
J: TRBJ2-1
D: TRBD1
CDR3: CASSKGQGSSYNEQFF
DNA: TGTGCCAGTAGTAAGGGACAGGGTTCGTCCTACAATGAGCAGTTCTTC

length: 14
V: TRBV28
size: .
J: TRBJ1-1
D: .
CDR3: CASRRVLMNTEAFF
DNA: TGTGCCAGCAGGAGGGTCCTAATGAACACTGAAGCTTTCTTT

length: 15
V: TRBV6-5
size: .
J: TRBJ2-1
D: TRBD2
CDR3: CASRVAGGPHNEQFF
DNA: TGTGCCAGCAGGGTAGCGGGGGGGCCCCACAATGAGCAGTTCTTC

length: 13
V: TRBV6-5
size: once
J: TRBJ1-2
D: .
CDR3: CASSQQENYGYTF
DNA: TGTGCCAGCAGTCAACAGGAAAACTATGGCTACACCTTC

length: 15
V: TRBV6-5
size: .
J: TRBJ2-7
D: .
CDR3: CASSYRGGALYEQYF
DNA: TGTGCCAGCAGTTACCGAGGAGGGGCCCTGTACGAGCAGTACTTC

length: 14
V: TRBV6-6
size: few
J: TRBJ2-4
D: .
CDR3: CASRTQGGKNIQYF
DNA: TGTGCCAGCAGGACTCAGGGGGGCAAAAACATTCAGTACTTC

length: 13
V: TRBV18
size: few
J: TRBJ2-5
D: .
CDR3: CASSVGVGETQYF
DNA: TGTGCCAGCTCGGTCGGGGTTGGGGAGACCCAGTACTTC

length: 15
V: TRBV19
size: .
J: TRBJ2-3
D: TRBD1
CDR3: CASSLMTGGGDTQYF
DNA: TGTGCCAGTAGTCTGATGACAGGGGGCGGCGATACGCAGTATTTT

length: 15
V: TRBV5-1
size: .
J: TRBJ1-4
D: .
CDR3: CASSSLTDSNEKLFF
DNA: TGCGCCAGCAGCTCCTTGACAGATAGTAATGAAAAACTGTTTTTT

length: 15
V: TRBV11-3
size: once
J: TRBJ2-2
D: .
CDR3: CASSGTGLSTGELFF
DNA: TGTGCCAGCAGCGGAACAGGGTTGAGTACCGGGGAGCTGTTTTTT

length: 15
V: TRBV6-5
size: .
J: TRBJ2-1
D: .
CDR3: CASSYTGTGYNEQFF
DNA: TGTGCCAGCAGTTATACAGGGACGGGATACAATGAGCAGTTCTTC

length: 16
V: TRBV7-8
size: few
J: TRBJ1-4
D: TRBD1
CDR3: CASSLPRTGSTEKLFF
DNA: TGTGCCAGCAGCTTACCCCGGACAGGGAGTACTGAAAAACTGTTTTTT

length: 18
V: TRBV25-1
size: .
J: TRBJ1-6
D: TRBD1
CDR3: CAPNFGTGDPDYNSPLHF
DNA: TGTGCCCCCAATTTTGGGACAGGAGATCCGGATTATAATTCACCCCTCCACTTT

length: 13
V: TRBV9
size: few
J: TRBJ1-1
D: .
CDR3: CASSGLGHTEAFF
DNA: TGTGCCAGCAGCGGATTAGGACATACTGAAGCTTTCTTT

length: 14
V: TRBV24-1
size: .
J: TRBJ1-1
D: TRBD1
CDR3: CATSETGGTTEAFF
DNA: TGTGCCACCAGTGAAACAGGGGGGACCACTGAAGCTTTCTTT

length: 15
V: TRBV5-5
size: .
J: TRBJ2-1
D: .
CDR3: CASSSSVSSYNEQFF
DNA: TGTGCCAGCAGCTCTAGCGTTAGCTCCTACAATGAGCAGTTCTTC

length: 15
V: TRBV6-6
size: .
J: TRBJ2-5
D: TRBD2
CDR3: CASRAPERGGETQYF
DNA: TGTGCCAGCAGGGCCCCCGAGCGGGGGGGGGAGACCCAGTACTTC

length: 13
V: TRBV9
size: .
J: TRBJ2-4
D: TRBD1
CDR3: CASSVVDRDIQYF
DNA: TGTGCCAGCAGCGTAGTCGACAGGGACATTCAGTACTTC

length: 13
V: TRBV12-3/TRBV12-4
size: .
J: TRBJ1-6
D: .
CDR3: CASTGSFNSPLHF
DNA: TGTGCCAGCACAGGGTCGTTTAATTCACCCCTCCACTTT

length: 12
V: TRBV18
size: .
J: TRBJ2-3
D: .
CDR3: CASRMSSDTQYF
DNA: TGTGCCAGCAGAATGAGTTCAGATACGCAGTATTTT

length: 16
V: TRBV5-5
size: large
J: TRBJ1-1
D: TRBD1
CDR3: CASSLLGQGPNTEAFF
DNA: TGTGCCAGCAGCTTGCTCGGACAGGGCCCGAACACTGAAGCTTTCTTT

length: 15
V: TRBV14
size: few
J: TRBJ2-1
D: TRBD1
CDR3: CASSSDRTHYNEQFF
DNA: TGTGCCAGCAGCTCGGACAGGACTCACTACAATGAGCAGTTCTTC

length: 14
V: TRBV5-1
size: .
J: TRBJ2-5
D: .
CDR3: CASSLGGIQETQYF
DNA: TGCGCCAGCAGCTTGGGAGGAATCCAAGAGACCCAGTACTTC

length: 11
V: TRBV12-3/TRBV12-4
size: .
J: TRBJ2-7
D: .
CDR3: CASSFALEQYF
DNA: TGTGCCAGCAGTTTTGCCCTAGAGCAGTACTTC

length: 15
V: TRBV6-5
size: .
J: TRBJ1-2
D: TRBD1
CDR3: CASSSTGQANYGYTF
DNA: TGTGCCAGCAGTTCAACGGGACAGGCGAACTATGGCTACACCTTC

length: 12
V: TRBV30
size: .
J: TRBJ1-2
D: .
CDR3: CAWSGSGFGYTF
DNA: TGTGCCTGGAGTGGGAGTGGGTTTGGCTACACCTTC

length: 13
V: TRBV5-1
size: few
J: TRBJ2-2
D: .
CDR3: CASSSMRAGELFF
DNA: TGCGCCAGCAGTTCGATGAGGGCCGGGGAGCTGTTTTTT

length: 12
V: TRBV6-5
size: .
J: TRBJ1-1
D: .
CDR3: CASNTPATGQAF
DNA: TGTGCCAGCAACACCCCCGCCACCGGCCAGGCCTTT

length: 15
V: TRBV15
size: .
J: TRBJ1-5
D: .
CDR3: CATSRDIGDSQPQHF
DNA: TGTGCCACCAGCAGAGATATCGGGGATAGTCAGCCCCAGCATTTT

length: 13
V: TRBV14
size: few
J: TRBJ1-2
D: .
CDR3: CASSQQGGSGYTF
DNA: TGTGCCAGCAGCCAACAAGGAGGTTCTGGCTACACCTTC

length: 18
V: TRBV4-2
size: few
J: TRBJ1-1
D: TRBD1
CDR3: CASSHHPGLQGANTEAFF
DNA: TGTGCCAGCAGCCACCATCCGGGTTTACAGGGGGCCAACACTGAAGCTTTCTTT

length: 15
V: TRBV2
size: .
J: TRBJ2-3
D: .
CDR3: CASSGLTGSTDTQYF
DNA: TGTGCCAGCAGTGGCCTGACAGGAAGCACAGATACGCAGTATTTT

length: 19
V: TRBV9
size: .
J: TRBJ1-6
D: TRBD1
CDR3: CASSAGTGDFSSYNSPLHF
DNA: TGTGCCAGCAGCGCCGGGACAGGGGACTTTAGCTCCTATAATTCACCCCTCCACTTT